A selection of T cell receptor beta chains follows, all from one sample in a study of CD8 T cells in Susac syndrome. TCRdb called the immunoSEQ multiplex PCR reads again in MiXCR, with one record for every CDR3 protein. Here the sample spans tens of thousands of distinct CDR3 sequences, roughly 94% being singletons. Sequenced sample: CD4+ T cells from PBMCs. The receptors were gathered from a human donor with Susac syndrome. Both conserved end residues are part of each CDR3. Each record gives: J gene, V gene, CDR3 protein.

>TRBJ2-1|TRBV28
CASSRAGSSYNEQFF
>TRBJ2-3|TRBV28
CASSSGVPPDTQYF
>TRBJ2-1|TRBV2
CASGRASYNEQFF
>TRBJ1-6|TRBV7-6
CASSLPGGPSYNSPLHF
>TRBJ1-5|TRBV5-4
CASSLDGNGNQPQHF
>TRBJ1-2|TRBV30
CAWSVTDYGYTF
>TRBJ2-7|TRBV6-5
CAISPGQGRDEQYF
>TRBJ1-1|TRBV9
CASSAATGGVNTEAFF
>TRBJ1-2|TRBV30
CAWSGGSGYTF
>TRBJ2-1|TRBV27
CASSSGRPSSYNEQFF
>TRBJ2-1|TRBV15
CATSRTSGYNEQFF
>TRBJ1-2|TRBV30
CAWSRTGVYGYTF
>TRBJ2-7|TRBV24-1
CATSERGLNEQYF
>TRBJ1-6|TRBV4-3
CASSQAPGGPLHF
>TRBJ1-3|TRBV7-9
CASSLARVISGNTIYF
>TRBJ2-5|TRBV12-3/TRBV12-4
CASSSDGTGGETQYF
>TRBJ2-3|TRBV7-2
CASSLGLAGGPGDTQYF
>TRBJ2-4|TRBV4-3
CASSQERGGPIAKNIQYF
>TRBJ2-1|TRBV29-1
CSVEGTGTYNEQFF
>TRBJ2-3|TRBV13
CASSPPELGDTQYF
>TRBJ1-2|TRBV19
CASSIPGLRYGYTF
>TRBJ2-3|TRBV14
CASSRRATDTQYF
>TRBJ2-5|TRBV5-4
CASSSWVAGGKETQYF
>TRBJ1-6|TRBV30
CAWGQGNNSPLHF
>TRBJ1-5|TRBV20-1
CSAREGTNQPQHF
>TRBJ2-7|TRBV4-2
CASSQIVGMDYEQYF